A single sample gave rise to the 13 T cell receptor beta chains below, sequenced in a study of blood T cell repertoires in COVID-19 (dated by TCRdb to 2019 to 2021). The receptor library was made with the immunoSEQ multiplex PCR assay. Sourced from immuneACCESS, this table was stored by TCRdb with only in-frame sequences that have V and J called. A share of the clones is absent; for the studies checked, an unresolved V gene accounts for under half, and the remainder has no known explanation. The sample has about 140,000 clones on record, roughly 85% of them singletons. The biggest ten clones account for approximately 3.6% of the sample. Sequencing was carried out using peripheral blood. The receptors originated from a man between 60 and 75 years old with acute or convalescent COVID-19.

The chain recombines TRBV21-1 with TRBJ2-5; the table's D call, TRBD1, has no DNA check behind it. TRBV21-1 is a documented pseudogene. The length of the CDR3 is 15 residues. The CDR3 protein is CASSARDRGRETQYF. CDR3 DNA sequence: TGTGCCAGCAGCGCCCGGGACAGGGGGCGAGAGACCCAGTACTTC.

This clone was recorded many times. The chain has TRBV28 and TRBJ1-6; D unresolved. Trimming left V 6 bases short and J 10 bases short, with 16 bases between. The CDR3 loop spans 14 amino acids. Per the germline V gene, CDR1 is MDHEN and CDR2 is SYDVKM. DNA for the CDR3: TGTGCCAGCAGCCCTGGGCAAGAGGGATCACCCCTCCACTTT. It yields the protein CASSPGQEGSPLHF.

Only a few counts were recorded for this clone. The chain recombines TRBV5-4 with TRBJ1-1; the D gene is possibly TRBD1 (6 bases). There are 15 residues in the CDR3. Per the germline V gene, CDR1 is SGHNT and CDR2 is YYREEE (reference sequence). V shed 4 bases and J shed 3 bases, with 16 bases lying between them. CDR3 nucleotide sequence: TGTGCCAGCAGCCGCGAGTCACAGGGAGACACTGAAGCTTTCTTT. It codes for CASSRESQGDTEAFF.

The DNA for the CDR3 is TGTGCCAGCAGCTCAGCAGGGGGCCAGGCCAGTCAGCCCCAGCATTTT. Protein sequence: CASSSAGGQASQPQHF. The chain links TRBV28 to TRBJ1-5; 8 positions match TRBD1. Germline V gene data show CDR1 as MDHEN and CDR2 as SYDVKM. V trimming: 6 bases; J trimming: 6 bases; junction bases outside the gene matches: 13. This CDR3 contains 16 residues.

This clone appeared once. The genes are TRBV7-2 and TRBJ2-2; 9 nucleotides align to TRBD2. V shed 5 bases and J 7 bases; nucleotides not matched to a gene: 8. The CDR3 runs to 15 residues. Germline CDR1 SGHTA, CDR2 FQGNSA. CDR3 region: CASSVSGSSVGELFF. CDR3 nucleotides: TGTGCCAGCAGCGTTAGCGGGAGTTCGGTCGGGGAGCTGTTTTTT.

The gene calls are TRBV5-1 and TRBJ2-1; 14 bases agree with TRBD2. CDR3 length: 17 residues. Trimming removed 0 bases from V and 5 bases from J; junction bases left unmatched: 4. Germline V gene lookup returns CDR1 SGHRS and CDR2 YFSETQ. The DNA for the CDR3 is TGCGCCAGCAGCTTGGCGGGGACTAGCGGGAGTAACAATGAGCAGTTCTTC. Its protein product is CASSLAGTSGSNNEQFF.

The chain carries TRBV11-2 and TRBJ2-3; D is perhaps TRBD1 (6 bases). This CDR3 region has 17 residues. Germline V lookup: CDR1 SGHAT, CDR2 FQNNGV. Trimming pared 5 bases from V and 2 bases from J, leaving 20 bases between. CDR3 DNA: TGTGCCAGCAGCCCAACAGGCACAGGGTTTAACACAGATACGCAGTATTTT. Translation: CASSPTGTGFNTDTQYF.

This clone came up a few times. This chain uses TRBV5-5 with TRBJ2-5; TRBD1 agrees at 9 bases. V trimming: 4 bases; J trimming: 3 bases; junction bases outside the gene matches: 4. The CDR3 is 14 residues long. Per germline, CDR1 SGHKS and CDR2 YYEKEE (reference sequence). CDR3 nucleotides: TGTGCCAGCAGCCCGGGGGACAGGGAAGAGACCCAGTACTTC. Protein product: CASSPGDREETQYF.

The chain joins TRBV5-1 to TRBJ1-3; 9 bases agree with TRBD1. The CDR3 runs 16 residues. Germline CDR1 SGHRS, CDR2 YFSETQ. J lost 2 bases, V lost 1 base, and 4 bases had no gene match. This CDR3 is CASSLRTGDAGNTIYF. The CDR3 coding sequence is TGCGCCAGCAGCTTGCGGACAGGGGATGCTGGAAACACCATATATTTT.

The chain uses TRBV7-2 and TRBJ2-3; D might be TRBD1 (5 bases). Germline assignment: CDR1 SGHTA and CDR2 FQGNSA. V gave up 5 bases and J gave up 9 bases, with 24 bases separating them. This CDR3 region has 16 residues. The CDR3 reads CASSTRLPQDSETQYF. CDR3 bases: TGTGCCAGCAGCACCCGCCTACCACAGGATTCGGAGACGCAGTATTTT.

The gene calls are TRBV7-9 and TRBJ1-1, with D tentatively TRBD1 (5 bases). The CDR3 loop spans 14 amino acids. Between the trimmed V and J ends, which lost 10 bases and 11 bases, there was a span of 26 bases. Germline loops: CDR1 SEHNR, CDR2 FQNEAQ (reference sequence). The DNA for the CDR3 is TGTGCCACAACCCAGGGATACGGGGGAGGTTTCGCTTTCTTT. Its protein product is CATTQGYGGGFAFF.

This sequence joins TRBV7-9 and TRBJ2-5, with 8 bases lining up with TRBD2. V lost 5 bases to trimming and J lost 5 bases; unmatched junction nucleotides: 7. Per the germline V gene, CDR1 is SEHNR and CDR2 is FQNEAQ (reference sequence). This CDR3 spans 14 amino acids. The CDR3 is CASSPSGSWETQYF. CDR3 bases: TGTGCCAGCAGCCCCAGCGGGAGCTGGGAGACCCAGTACTTC.

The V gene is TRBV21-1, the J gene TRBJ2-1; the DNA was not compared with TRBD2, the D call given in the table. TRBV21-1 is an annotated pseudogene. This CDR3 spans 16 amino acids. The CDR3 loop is CASSKRKGLGSNEQFF. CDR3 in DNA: TGTGCCAGCAGCAAAAGGAAGGGACTAGGATCCAATGAGCAGTTCTTC.